Shown below are 23 T cell receptor beta chains from a single sample sequenced in a study of cytomegalovirus exposure and HLA in healthy donors. The PCR had 60 Vbeta and 13 Jbeta primers. Method: immunoSEQ multiplex PCR; TCRdb's copy keeps in-frame clones and lacks some. The sample yields roughly 110,000 clones, 70% to 85% seen once. Source material: PBMCs. The receptors were gathered from a woman between 18 and 29 years old in good health and CMV-seronegative.

V gene TRBV5-1 combines with J gene TRBJ1-4; 8 positions match TRBD1. Germline V gene sequence: CDR1 SGHRS, CDR2 YFSETQ. This CDR3 is 15 amino acids long. The V segment lost 4 bases and the J segment 5 bases; nucleotides outside the gene matches: 7. The DNA for the CDR3 is TGCGCCAGCAGCCAACTACAGGGGGAAAATGAAAAACTGTTTTTT. This gives the protein CASSQLQGENEKLFF.

The genes are TRBV4-3 and TRBJ2-3; 11 bases map to TRBD2. CDR1 and CDR2 from the germline V gene are LGHNA and YSLEER. The CDR3 contains 19 residues. J was trimmed by 1 base and V by 0 bases; bases with no gene match: 9. The CDR3: CASSQEPPLAGGRTDTQYF. In nucleotides, the CDR3 is TGCGCCAGCAGCCAAGAACCTCCCCTAGCGGGGGGCCGCACAGATACGCAGTATTTT.

CDR3 nucleotides: TGTGCCAGCAGCACAGCCAGGGAATCACCCCTCCACTTT. As protein: CASSTARESPLHF. The chain recombines TRBV11-2 with TRBJ1-6; D is possibly TRBD1 (5 bases). Germline V lookup: CDR1 SGHAT, CDR2 FQNNGV. CDR3 length equals 13 residues. The V end was cut by 5 bases, the J end by 10 bases, with 12 bases between.

V and J are TRBV6-6 and TRBJ2-7; weak D call: TRBD1 (6 bases). With 8 bases removed from V and 4 bases from J, the gap between germline ends came to 15 bases. The germline gives CDR1 MNHNY, CDR2 SVGAGI (reference sequence). This CDR3 spans 13 amino acids. In nucleotides, the CDR3 is TGTGCCAGCTGGGGGCTAGGGCCTTACGAGCAGTACTTC. This sequence encodes CASWGLGPYEQYF.

DNA of the CDR3: TGTGCCAGCAGCTCCAGACCGGGACAGGGGGCGCTTGGGGCCAACGTCCTGACTTTC. Protein sequence: CASSSRPGQGALGANVLTF. This chain joins TRBV7-6 and TRBJ2-6; 12 nucleotides align to TRBD1. Germline trimming cut 4 bases from V and 3 bases from J; bases unmatched to any gene: 10. There are 19 residues in the CDR3. Germline V lookup: CDR1 SGHVS, CDR2 FNYEAQ. The full variable domain, completed using reference TRBV7-6 and TRBJ2-6, is GAGVSQSPRYKVTKRGQDVALRCDPISGHVSLYWYRQALGQGPEFLTYFNYEAQQDKSGLPNDRFSAERPEGSISTLTIQRTEQRDSAMYRCASSSRPGQGALGANVLTFGAGSRLTVL.

The chain uses TRBV5-1 and TRBJ2-7; 12 bases fit TRBD2. Germline V gives CDR1 SGHRS, CDR2 YFSETQ. This CDR3 is built from 16 residues. Germline trimming cut 0 bases from V and 5 bases from J; bases unmatched to any gene: 6. The CDR3: CASSLGPSGRAHEQYF. The CDR3, as DNA: TGCGCCAGCAGCTTGGGGCCTAGCGGGAGGGCCCACGAGCAGTACTTC.

V usage is TRBV2 and J usage is TRBJ2-1; 10 bases map to TRBD2. The germline CDR1 and CDR2 sequences are SNHLY and FYNNEI. This CDR3 is built from 14 residues. J lost 13 bases, V lost 7 bases, and 13 bases had no gene match. CDR3 bases: TGTGCCAGCAAGGTTTACTCTAGCGGGGGAAACCAGTTCTTC. It codes for CASKVYSSGGNQFF.

This chain links TRBV6-6 with TRBJ1-5; D ambiguous. CDR3 length equals 13 residues. CDR1 is MNHNY, CDR2 SVGAGI, per germline (reference sequence). V was shortened by 2 bases and J by 3 bases, with 5 bases between the two germline ends. The CDR3 DNA sequence: TGTGCCAGCAGTTACGCGGACAATCAGCCCCAGCATTTT. It codes for CASSYADNQPQHF.

V gene TRBV4-2 combines with J gene TRBJ2-1, with a possible D match to TRBD2 (7 bases). This CDR3 spans 16 amino acids. In germline, CDR1 is LGHNA, CDR2 YNFKEQ. V lost 1 base, J lost 2 bases, and 12 bases lay in between. CDR3 loop: CASSQVRGGTYNEQFF. The CDR3 nucleotides read TGTGCCAGCAGCCAAGTGAGGGGGGGGACCTACAATGAGCAGTTCTTC.

This clone has just a few counts. The chain is built from TRBV12-5 and TRBJ1-1; D call uncertain. The length of the CDR3 is 12 residues. Germline V lookup: CDR1 LGHNT, CDR2 FRNRAP. Trimming removed 2 bases at V and 7 bases at J, with 8 bases between. The CDR3: CASGLRVGEAFF. In nucleotides, the CDR3 is TGTGCTAGTGGTTTGCGGGTGGGTGAAGCTTTCTTT.

The J gene is TRBJ2-3, the V gene TRBV28; 10 nucleotides match TRBD2. Germline loops: CDR1 MDHEN, CDR2 SYDVKM. The CDR3 runs 15 residues. V trimming: 5 bases; J trimming: 2 bases; junction bases outside the gene matches: 4. CDR3 sequence reads: CASSPGLAVTDTQYF. CDR3 DNA sequence: TGTGCCAGCAGTCCTGGACTAGCGGTCACAGATACGCAGTATTTT.

The gene calls are TRBV6-6 and TRBJ1-2; 8 positions agree with TRBD1. Germline trimming cut 8 bases from V and 4 bases from J; bases unmatched to any gene: 6. Looked up from germline, CDR1 is MNHNY and CDR2 is SVGAGI (reference sequence). This CDR3 is built from 13 residues. Written as DNA, the CDR3 is TGTGCCAGCGACGGGGGACAGGCCTATGGCTACACCTTC. Its translation is CASDGGQAYGYTF.

The chain recombines TRBV7-2 with TRBJ1-1; perhaps TRBD1 as D (5 bases). CDR3 length: 13 amino acids. Trimming shortened V by 5 bases and J by 6 bases, and 13 bases separated the two germline ends. CDR1 is SGHTA and CDR2 is FQGNSA in the germline V gene. CDR3 protein: CASSRQGPSEAFF. DNA of the CDR3: TGTGCCAGCAGCCGCCAGGGCCCCTCTGAAGCTTTCTTT.

The chain links TRBV6-1 to TRBJ1-6; TRBD1 is a possible D gene (6 bases). Germline CDR1 MNHNS, CDR2 SASEGT. The CDR3 sequence is 15 residues long. V was pared by 1 base and J by 8 bases, with 12 bases between. For the CDR3, the DNA is TGTGCCAGCAGTGAAGTCACAGGGTTGGATTCACCCCTCCACTTT. Translating it yields CASSEVTGLDSPLHF.

This chain connects TRBV25-1 to TRBJ1-1, with a tentative D call TRBD1 (6 bases). Per germline, CDR1 MGHDK and CDR2 SYGVNS. V was cut by 4 bases and J by 1 base, with 10 bases left in between. This CDR3 contains 14 residues. DNA of the CDR3: TGTGCCAGCAGTGGATACAGGGAGAACACTGAAGCTTTCTTT. This sequence encodes CASSGYRENTEAFF.

The chain uses TRBV28 and TRBJ1-3; 7 bases match TRBD1. The CDR3 consists of 14 residues. Per germline, CDR1 MDHEN and CDR2 SYDVKM. Trimming took 4 bases from V and 2 from J; bases not matched to a gene: 2. The DNA of the CDR3 is TGTGCCAGCAGTTCCCAGGGGGCTGGAAACACCATATATTTT. Protein product: CASSSQGAGNTIYF.

V gene TRBV18 combines with J gene TRBJ2-5, with TRBD2 matching 9 bases. Germline assignment: CDR1 KGHSH and CDR2 LQKENI. Germline trimming cut 4 bases from V and 5 bases from J; bases unmatched to any gene: 11. This CDR3 has 16 amino acids. CDR3 coding DNA: TGTGCCAGCTCACACACTTTAGCGGGAGAAGGCGAGACCCAGTACTTC. It codes for CASSHTLAGEGETQYF.

This clone was seen a single time. The V and J genes are TRBV19 and TRBJ1-1; D may be TRBD1 (5 bases). Per the germline V gene, CDR1 is LNHDA and CDR2 is SQIVND (reference sequence). This CDR3 is built from 14 residues. The germline V and J ends were trimmed by 3 bases and 0 bases, with 8 bases remaining between them. The CDR3 spells CASSMDTLNTEAFF. The CDR3 region has the DNA TGTGCCAGTAGTATGGACACTTTGAACACTGAAGCTTTCTTT.

The rearrangement joins TRBV6-4 to TRBJ2-1; the D gene is possibly TRBD2 (5 bases). Germline V gives CDR1 MRHNA, CDR2 SNTAGT. This CDR3 contains 14 residues. With 5 bases removed from V and 8 bases from J, the gap between germline ends came to 16 bases. The CDR3 sequence: CASSPDVSSYEQFF. CDR3 in DNA: TGTGCCAGCAGTCCCGACGTCTCTAGCTATGAGCAGTTCTTC.

The V and J genes are TRBV5-1 and TRBJ1-1; TRBD1 agrees at 7 bases. The CDR3 totals 14 residues. Germline loops: CDR1 SGHRS, CDR2 YFSETQ. J lost 3 bases, V lost 4 bases, and 6 bases had no gene match. CDR3 in amino acids: CASSRQGEDTEAFF. CDR3 in DNA: TGCGCCAGCAGCCGACAGGGCGAGGACACTGAAGCTTTCTTT. The variable domain in full, completed from reference TRBV5-1 and TRBJ1-1, reads KAGVTQTPRYLIKTRGQQVTLSCSPISGHRSVSWYQQTPGQGLQFLFEYFSETQRNKGNFPGRFSGRQFSNSRSEMNVSTLELGDSALYLCASSRQGEDTEAFFGQGTRLTVV.

The chain links TRBV7-9 to TRBJ1-5; possible D gene TRBD1, 6 bases. CDR1 is SEHNR and CDR2 is FQNEAQ in the germline V gene (reference sequence). The ends were cut back, 7 bases at V and 4 bases at J, with 8 bases in the middle. The CDR3 runs to 12 residues. The CDR3 nucleotides are TGTGCCAGCAACAGGGAAAATCAGCCCCAGCATTTT. Encoded protein: CASNRENQPQHF.

This clone was observed a few times. V usage is TRBV6-6 and J usage is TRBJ1-4; 9 bases align to TRBD1. The length of the CDR3 is 14 residues. The V segment lost 8 bases and the J segment 8 bases; nucleotides outside the gene matches: 9. The germline V gene encodes CDR1 MNHNY and CDR2 SVGAGI (reference sequence). The CDR3, as DNA: TGTGCCAGCGGTGCGGACAGGGGCCAGGAAAAACTGTTTTTT. It encodes CASGADRGQEKLFF.

This clone was picked up one time. The CDR3 reads CASSIGQVRGQETQYF. The CDR3 coding sequence is TGTGCCAGTAGTATAGGGCAGGTCCGGGGGCAAGAGACCCAGTACTTC. V usage is TRBV19 and J usage is TRBJ2-5; possible D gene TRBD2, 6 bases. The CDR3 runs to 16 residues. Between the trimmed V and J ends, which lost 1 base and 2 bases, there was a span of 14 bases. Germline loops: CDR1 LNHDA, CDR2 SQIVND (reference sequence).